The 21 T cell receptor beta chains given below trace back to one sample, sequenced in a study of T cells in narcolepsy. Repertoires were generated with immunoSEQ multiplex PCR, while TCRdb's copy carries only in-frame clones and drops some. The sample has tens of thousands of clones; approximately 80% are singletons. The sample was memory (CD45RA-) CD4+ T cells from blood. These receptors were obtained from a human donor in good health.

The chain carries TRBV7-2 and TRBJ2-5; 7 bases are a match to TRBD2. Germline V gene lookup returns CDR1 SGHTA and CDR2 FQGNSA. The CDR3 runs 14 residues. J lost 5 bases, V lost 1 base, and 4 bases had no gene match. The DNA of the CDR3 is TGTGCCAGCAGCTTAGGGGGGGGACCCGAGACCCAGTACTTC. Translation: CASSLGGGPETQYF.

J is TRBJ2-7 and V is TRBV7-2; D gene ambiguous. V was trimmed by 1 base and J by 3 bases, leaving 10 bases between them. In germline, CDR1 is SGHTA, CDR2 FQGNSA. This CDR3 comprises 14 residues. The CDR3 nucleotides are TGTGCCAGCAGCTTAGGGCTAGAAGGCTACGAGCAGTACTTC. This gives the protein CASSLGLEGYEQYF.

This CDR3 is CASSFEGGEQYF. The CDR3 nucleotides are TGTGCCAGCAGCTTTGAGGGGGGCGAGCAGTACTTC. This chain uses TRBV5-6 with TRBJ2-7; D possibly matches TRBD1 or TRBD2 (6 bases each). In germline, CDR1 is SGHDT, CDR2 YYEEEE. The CDR3 extends over 12 amino acids. The ends were cut back, 2 bases at V and 6 bases at J, with 9 bases in the middle.

The V and J genes are TRBV5-4 and TRBJ2-3; 11 bases map to TRBD2. The CDR3 runs 16 residues. The ends lost 3 bases at V and 4 bases at J; junction bases unmatched: 7. In germline, CDR1 is SGHNT, CDR2 YYREEE (reference sequence). In DNA form, the CDR3 reads TGTGCCAGCAGCTCGCCGACTAGCGGGGTGGCAGATACGCAGTATTTT. This sequence encodes CASSSPTSGVADTQYF.

The DNA of the CDR3 is TGTGCCAGCAGCCCAAGTCATGAAGCTTTCTTT. The encoded protein is CASSPSHEAFF. This chain uses TRBV7-6 with TRBJ1-1; the D is unclear. The CDR3 contains 11 residues. CDR1 and CDR2 from the germline V gene are SGHVS and FNYEAQ. Trimming removed 5 bases at V and 7 bases at J, with 8 bases between.

The gene calls are TRBV9 and TRBJ2-2; D assignment may be TRBD1 or TRBD2 (5 bases each). This CDR3 is 14 amino acids long. The V end lost 5 bases, the J end lost 6 bases, and 14 bases lay between the germline ends. The germline gives CDR1 SGDLS, CDR2 YYNGEE. CDR3 protein: CASRKVGGAGELFF. CDR3 nucleotide sequence: TGTGCCAGCAGAAAGGTTGGGGGAGCCGGGGAGCTGTTTTTT.

The CDR3 DNA reads as TGTGCCAGTAGTAGTTCGCAGGGGGCGCTTATGAACACTGAAGCTTTCTTT. Its protein is CASSSSQGALMNTEAFF. This chain connects TRBV19 to TRBJ1-1, with 8 bases lining up with TRBD1. The V segment lost 4 bases and the J segment 0 bases; nucleotides outside the gene matches: 10. Germline-derived CDR1 and CDR2 are LNHDA and SQIVND (reference sequence). This CDR3 comprises 17 residues.

The chain combines TRBV29-1 with TRBJ2-5, with no clear D. Trimming shortened V by 1 base and J by 5 bases, and 11 bases separated the two germline ends. Germline V gene data show CDR1 as SQVTM and CDR2 as ANQGSEA. This CDR3 is 13 amino acids long. The CDR3 sequence: CSVEVVVGETQYF. The CDR3 DNA reads TGCAGCGTTGAAGTAGTGGTGGGGGAGACCCAGTACTTC.

The chain combines TRBV4-1 with TRBJ1-5; D gene uncertain. The CDR3 covers 14 residues. CDR1 is MGHRA, CDR2 YSYEKL, per germline. V was shortened by 2 bases and J by 5 bases, with 10 bases between the two germline ends. CDR3 residues: CASSQPRGYQPQHF. CDR3 nucleotides: TGCGCCAGCAGCCAACCAAGAGGGTATCAGCCCCAGCATTTT.

The gene calls are TRBV2 and TRBJ2-3, with 13 bases identical to TRBD2. Germline V gene lookup returns CDR1 SNHLY and CDR2 FYNNEI. Losses at the gene ends were 6 bases for V and 1 base for J; bases not matched to a gene: 1. The CDR3 covers 15 residues. In DNA, the CDR3 is TGTGCCAGCAGGGGGACTAGCGGGGGCACAGATACGCAGTATTTT. It is translated as CASRGTSGGTDTQYF.

The J gene is TRBJ2-7, the V gene TRBV7-6, with unresolved D. The CDR3 is 11 amino acids. Trimming removed 1 base at V and 12 bases at J, with 10 bases between. Germline CDR1 and CDR2: SGHVS and FNYEAQ. CDR3 DNA sequence: TGTGCCAGCAGCTTAGGTGTTTTTCGGTACTTC. Translation: CASSLGVFRYF.

This clone showed up just once. The CDR3 DNA reads as TGTGCCAGCAGTCTACCCGGGACAGGGACAAAACTGTTTTTT. Translating gives CASSLPGTGTKLFF. This chain connects TRBV28 to TRBJ1-4; 9 bases match TRBD1. The J segment lost 10 bases and the V segment lost 5 bases, leaving 8 bases of the junction unmatched. The CDR3 sequence is 14 residues long. The germline gives CDR1 MDHEN, CDR2 SYDVKM.

The V and J genes are TRBV5-4 and TRBJ1-6; D not resolved. V dropped 5 bases and J dropped 3 bases, with 6 bases sitting between them. This CDR3 spans 13 amino acids. CDR1 SGHNT and CDR2 YYREEE come from the germline V gene (reference sequence). CDR3 coding DNA: TGTGCCAGCAGGGGTAACTATAATTCACCCCTCCACTTT. Translating gives CASRGNYNSPLHF.

V gene TRBV4-3 combines with J gene TRBJ2-3; 9 bases are shared with TRBD2. Germline V CDR1 and CDR2: LGHNA, YSLEER. J was trimmed by 4 bases and V by 0 bases; bases with no gene match: 5. The CDR3 length is 16 residues. CDR3 region: CASSQDAGGLADTQYF. CDR3 in DNA: TGCGCCAGCAGCCAAGATGCGGGGGGGCTCGCAGATACGCAGTATTTT.

V and J are TRBV18 and TRBJ2-3; a possible D gene is TRBD2 (6 bases). CDR3 size: 15 residues. Per the germline V gene, CDR1 is KGHSH and CDR2 is LQKENI. The V and J ends lost 2 bases and 6 bases respectively, with 15 bases between them. The chain's CDR3 is CASSPVGGGEDTQYF. The CDR3 coding sequence is TGTGCCAGCTCACCAGTGGGAGGCGGAGAGGATACGCAGTATTTT.

The chain has TRBV30 and TRBJ2-3; D is possibly TRBD2 (5 bases). This CDR3 has 13 residues. V was shortened by 3 bases and J by 6 bases, with 13 bases between the two germline ends. Per germline, CDR1 GTSNPN and CDR2 SVGIG (reference sequence). CDR3 region: CAWSGERADTQYF. In DNA, the CDR3 is TGTGCCTGGAGCGGGGAGCGAGCGGATACGCAGTATTTT.

This sequence joins TRBV6-5 and TRBJ2-3; TRBD1 aligns across 9 bases. The CDR3 extends over 16 amino acids. The junction had 7 bases not matched to a gene; V was cut back by 2 bases and J by 4 bases. Germline V gives CDR1 MNHEY, CDR2 SVGAGI. The CDR3 sequence is CASSYAQGAGADTQYF. CDR3 in DNA: TGTGCCAGCAGTTACGCACAGGGGGCGGGTGCAGATACGCAGTATTTT.

The V call is TRBV7-2, the J call TRBJ1-1, with TRBD1 as a possible D gene (5 bases). The CDR3 is made up of 15 amino acids. V lost 2 bases and J 1 base, leaving 11 bases between the germline ends. Germline CDR1 is SGHTA and CDR2 is FQGNSA. CDR3: CASSLLGVGNTEAFF. CDR3 coding DNA: TGTGCCAGCAGCTTATTAGGGGTGGGGAACACTGAAGCTTTCTTT.

J is TRBJ2-7 and V is TRBV29-1, with a possible D match to TRBD2 (6 bases). CDR1 and CDR2 from the germline V gene are SQVTM and ANQGSEA. V was cut by 6 bases and J by 6 bases, with 15 bases left in between. This CDR3 is built from 12 residues. CDR3 loop: CSVAELASEQYF. CDR3 DNA sequence: TGCAGCGTCGCAGAACTAGCTAGCGAGCAGTACTTC.

The gene calls are TRBV6-6 and TRBJ1-1; D remains ambiguous. This CDR3 region has 14 residues. The germline V gene encodes CDR1 MNHNY and CDR2 SVGAGI (reference sequence). V was trimmed by 0 bases and J by 4 bases, leaving 9 bases between them. The DNA of the CDR3 is TGTGCCAGCAGTTACTCGATAGGCGGCACTGAAGCTTTCTTT. Translation: CASSYSIGGTEAFF.

This clone appeared a few times. This rearrangement joins TRBV2 to TRBJ2-5, with TRBD1 as a possible D gene (5 bases). This CDR3 has 15 residues. V gave up 8 bases and J gave up 5 bases, with 21 bases separating them. From germline, CDR1 is SNHLY and CDR2 FYNNEI. For the CDR3, the DNA is TGTGCCAGCCGGGTCCAGGGAAGCTTCCGCGAGACCCAGTACTTC. Protein product: CASRVQGSFRETQYF. The complete variable domain, with remaining parts taken from reference TRBV2 and TRBJ2-5, reads EPEVTQTPSHQVTQMGQEVILRCVPISNHLYFYWYRQILGQKVEFLVSFYNNEISEKSEIFDDQFSVERPDGSNFTLKIRSTKLEDSAMYFCASRVQGSFRETQYFGPGTRLLVL.